This TCR beta chain is from a study of CD8+ T cells in alopecia areata. Once RNA had been extracted, it was reverse transcribed into cDNA to act as the sequencing template. TCRdb's copy holds only in-frame clones and misses some; the assay was immunoSEQ multiplex PCR. The data show approximately 130,000 clones, approximately 60% seen once. Treatment reported: oral pan-JAK inhibitor, 5-10 mg twice daily. The receptor was isolated from a human donor with alopecia areata. Material: CD4+ T cells sorted from blood, obtained at week 4, from a patient treated with tofacitinib.

This chain's CDR3 is CASSLLEREYEQYF. The CDR3 DNA follows: TGTGCCAGCAGCTTACTCGAGCGGGAGTACGAGCAGTACTTC. The chain joins TRBV7-8 to TRBJ2-7; 8 bases are a match to TRBD2. The CDR3 runs 14 residues. Per the germline V gene, CDR1 is SGHVS and CDR2 is FQNEAQ. V was pared by 2 bases and J by 4 bases, with 4 bases of the junction left unmatched.